The entry below describes one T cell receptor (beta chain). Its antigen is unknown. These data come from a study of shared clonotypes between healthy human individuals. Only in-frame clones appear in the TCRdb table, and some are missing; sequencing was by immunoSEQ multiplex PCR. The sample lists around 2.3 million clones, 95% occurring once. Study-level results: Unshared clonotypes carried lower generation probabilities than those common to all four donors. Sorted-subset sequencing was shown by rarefaction to be incomplete despite large depth.

With 6 bases clipped from V and 2 bases from J, the junction kept 12 bases outside the gene matches. CDR1 is MNHEY and CDR2 is SMNVEV in the germline V gene (reference sequence). This CDR3 comprises 17 residues. The V gene is TRBV27, the J gene TRBJ2-1, with 8 bases aligning to TRBD2. This clonotype was obtained from a man in his late teens or twenties in good health. Sequencing input: naive CD4+ T cells sorted from blood. Subset described: CD45RA+ positively selected. In DNA, the CDR3 is TGTGCCAGCAGGCTCCTTCCGGGACTAGAGACCTACAATGAGCAGTTCTTC. It specifies CASRLLPGLETYNEQFF.